This entry lists 13 T cell receptor beta chains sequenced from one sample in a study of blood T cell repertoires in COVID-19. Measured with immunoSEQ multiplex PCR; TCRdb has only the in-frame clones, and not every one. Seen here are over 70,000 clones, about 91% observed once, and the top ten hold about 2.5%. The sequenced sample consisted of peripheral blood. The receptor source for this set is a human donor with active COVID-19. The donor label of this sample is uncertain.

The chain couples TRBV5-1 to TRBJ1-2, with 10 positions matching TRBD1. The CDR3 extends over 16 amino acids. The ends lost 4 bases at V and 0 bases at J; junction bases unmatched: 6. Germline-derived CDR1 and CDR2 are SGHRS and YFSETQ. The CDR3 reads CASSVGTGEANYGYTF. CDR3 coding DNA: TGCGCCAGCAGCGTAGGGACAGGGGAAGCTAACTATGGCTACACCTTC.

The chain employs TRBV28 and TRBJ2-3; 8 bases are a match to TRBD1. With 5 bases clipped from V and 1 base from J, the junction kept 5 bases outside the gene matches. Per the germline V gene, CDR1 is MDHEN and CDR2 is SYDVKM. CDR3 size: 15 residues. CDR3 in DNA: TGTGCCAGCAGTCCCGGACAGGGAGGCACAGATACGCAGTATTTT. It translates to CASSPGQGGTDTQYF. The full variable domain, in which reference TRBV28 and TRBJ2-3 provide the parts outside the CDR3, is DVKVTQSSRYLVKRTGEKVFLECVQDMDHENMFWYRQDPGLGLRLIYFSYDVKMKEKGDIPEGYSVSREKKERFSLILESASTNQTSMYLCASSPGQGGTDTQYFGPGTRLTVL.

This clone is a singleton in its sample. The chain uses TRBV6-2 or TRBV6-3 and TRBJ2-3; TRBD2 matches at 8 bases. V gave up 2 bases and J gave up 2 bases; unmatched junction bases: 15. Germline values: CDR1 MNHEY, CDR2 SVGEGT. CDR3 length: 19 residues. The DNA for the CDR3 is TGTGCCAGCAGTTACCCTCCAGGAAGTAGCGGGGTTATCACAGATACGCAGTATTTT. This codes for CASSYPPGSSGVITDTQYF.

The chain is built from TRBV27 and TRBJ1-2, with a possible D match to TRBD1 (5 bases). V lost 1 base and J lost 0, with 15 bases in between. The germline V gene has CDR1 MNHEY and CDR2 SMNVEV (reference sequence). The CDR3 covers 17 residues. Written as DNA, the CDR3 is TGTGCCAGCAGTTTATTCCCAGGGAGGGCCGCTAACTATGGCTACACCTTC. This sequence encodes CASSLFPGRAANYGYTF.

The rearrangement joins TRBV21-1 to TRBJ1-4; the D segment call TRBD1 is taken from the table without a DNA check. TRBV21-1 corresponds to a pseudogene. This CDR3 is 17 amino acids long. The CDR3 DNA follows: TGTGCCAGCAGCAAAGAACCTCGACAGGAGAGCAATGAAAAACTGTTTTTT. It specifies CASSKEPRQESNEKLFF.

CDR3 residues: CASSTLTGELFF. The DNA of the CDR3 is TGTGCCAGCAGCACTTTAACCGGGGAGCTGTTTTTT. The chain uses TRBV9 and TRBJ2-2; D is undetermined. Germline values: CDR1 SGDLS, CDR2 YYNGEE. Trimming removed 4 bases from V and 5 bases from J, with 6 bases in between. The CDR3 has 12 residues.

J is TRBJ1-1 and V is TRBV10-3, with D unclear. Trimming removed 11 bases from V and 0 bases from J, with 10 bases in between. From germline, CDR1 is ENHRY and CDR2 SYGVKD. CDR3 size: 12 residues. CDR3 DNA sequence: TGTGCCTCCAGGCTAATGAACACTGAAGCTTTCTTT. Translation gives CASRLMNTEAFF.

The gene calls are TRBV2 and TRBJ1-4, with 8 bases fitting TRBD1. Germline trimming cut 6 bases from V and 3 bases from J; bases unmatched to any gene: 6. The CDR3 is 15 amino acids. Germline assignment: CDR1 SNHLY and CDR2 FYNNEI. Written as DNA, the CDR3 is TGTGCCAGCAGCCTCAGACAGGGGTCTAATGAAAAACTGTTTTTT. It encodes CASSLRQGSNEKLFF.

The CDR3 nucleotides are TGCGCCAGCAGCTTGGGGGACAGGGTCGGTCAGCCCCAGCATTTT. This sequence encodes CASSLGDRVGQPQHF. This chain joins TRBV5-1 and TRBJ1-5; TRBD1 agrees at 9 bases. The CDR3 extends over 15 amino acids. Germline CDR1 reads SGHRS; CDR2 reads YFSETQ. V trimming: 0 bases; J trimming: 6 bases; junction bases outside the gene matches: 4.

The gene calls are TRBV29-1 and TRBJ2-3; a possible D gene is TRBD2 (6 bases). V was clipped by 5 bases and J by 4 bases, with 10 bases between them. This CDR3 is built from 12 residues. Germline V lookup: CDR1 SQVTM, CDR2 ANQGSEA. The CDR3 loop reads CSVIRDSDTQYF. The CDR3 DNA sequence: TGCAGCGTTATCCGGGACTCAGATACGCAGTATTTT.

CDR3 region: CASSQGQRGYEQYF. The CDR3, as DNA: TGCGCCAGCAGCCAAGGACAGAGGGGGTACGAGCAGTACTTC. The V gene is TRBV4-3, the J gene TRBJ2-7; D may be TRBD1 (6 bases). CDR1 is LGHNA and CDR2 is YSLEER in the germline V gene. The CDR3 has 14 residues. V lost 1 base, J lost 4 bases, and 11 bases lay in between.

V and J are TRBV2 and TRBJ1-4; 7 positions agree with TRBD1. The CDR3 is made up of 15 amino acids. V dropped 6 bases and J dropped 7; count of bases not matched to a gene: 11. CDR1 and CDR2 from the germline V gene are SNHLY and FYNNEI. The CDR3: CASRMTQGTLEKLFF. The DNA of the CDR3 is TGTGCCAGCAGGATGACACAGGGGACCCTTGAAAAACTGTTTTTT.

The rearrangement links TRBV2 to TRBJ2-7; TRBD2 might be the D (5 bases). The CDR3 is 11 amino acids. V lost 6 bases to trimming and J lost 3 bases, with 6 bases between them. Germline CDR1 and CDR2: SNHLY and FYNNEI. CDR3 residues: CASRDYYEQYF. CDR3 nucleotides: TGTGCCAGCAGAGACTACTACGAGCAGTACTTC.